This TCR beta chain was observed in a study of T-cell memory formation after mild COVID-19 (dated by TCRdb to 2020 to 2022). For the wider study: TCR sequence clusters from the two donors were largely donor specific. Longitudinal TCRalpha and TCRbeta repertoire sequencing tracked T-cell clones expanding and contracting after mild COVID-19 in a couple of donors. The cohort was made up of two young adult volunteers, one female and one male, who were previously healthy. Overall results and qualifications from the work: From day 15 to 85, contracting clones showed balanced CD4/CD8 phenotypes, whereas a second wave of clones that expanded from day 15 to 37 leaned towards CD4+. Contracting CD4+ clones turned up mainly in the CM and EM memory subsets, whereas EMRA was where CD8+ clones were enriched. SARS-CoV-2 specificity of the second-wave clones peaking on day 37 was not confirmed. The study included only two mild cases, and larger cohorts that include severe cases with pre-infection samples were judged to be necessary. Some responding clones were detected in pre-infection memory, which suggested that pre-existing cross-reactive memory T cells had joined the SARS-CoV-2 response.

PBMCs were isolated by Ficoll-Paque density gradient centrifugation. TCRdb records Illumina NovaSeq 6000 as the sequencer. TCRalpha and TCRbeta cDNA libraries were constructed by 5'RACE with constant-segment primers, with sample barcodes and unique molecular identifiers being introduced. RNA was extracted from every sample with Trizol reagent. The libraries were amplified in two PCR steps, and the second step added a second sample barcode and Illumina TruSeq adapters. The libraries were sequenced on an Illumina NovaSeq using 2 x 150 bp paired-end reads. The original pipeline was this. The reads were demultiplexed and collapsed into UMI-guided consensus sequences using migec v1.2.7. Using mixcr v2.1.11, UMI consensuses were aligned to TRA and TRB V and J templates and then assembled into clonotypes. A clonotype was counted as expanded or contracted only when both edgeR and NoisET called the clonotype significant, with the noise models trained on biological replicates. For edgeR calls, the thresholds were a false discovery rate-adjusted p below 0.01 and a log2 fold-change of 1. PCA with hierarchical clustering of max-normalized trajectories of the 1000 most abundant clonotypes was used as exploratory dynamics analysis. Separately sequenced CD4+ and CD8+ repertoires were used to assign a CD4 or CD8 phenotype to each responding clone. TCRdb reworked the public reads: Q25 trimming with fastp, MiXCR clone assembly, productive beta chains retained. CDR3 protein duplicates are merged, each entry listing the most common genes and DNA. The V and J calls reflect TCRdb's pipeline rather than the authors' work. The sample profile shows some 100,000 distinct CDR3 sequences; 11% of them were found once. Around 40% of the sample rests with the top ten.

According to the germline V gene, CDR1 reads SNHLY and CDR2 reads FYNNEI. After removal of 9 bases from V and 5 bases from J, the junction retains 8 bases not matched to a gene. Including cysteine and phenylalanine, the CDR3 has 13 amino acids. Only the CDR3 region is kept as DNA, spanning 39 bases read in frame from base 1. A note on this clonotype: What this receptor recognizes is not known. Base qualities are missing; no much larger clone stands one base away.

Material for sequencing was PBMCs or a T cell subset sorted from them (not recorded which). The clonotype originates from a man aged 18-30 years who had mild COVID-19 (a few samples of this study predate the infection). The sample titles of this study are shuffled in the database, so cell type and time point are left out; the donor was told from shared clones. Here the chain combines TRBV2 and TRBJ2-7; TRBD1 matches 9 bases in the middle. The CDR3 loop reads CARGQGSRNEQYF. Here is the DNA: TGTGCCAGGGGACAGGGCAGTAGAAACGAGCAGTACTTC. The entire variable domain, with the stretches around the CDR3 drawn from the reference TRBV2 and TRBJ2-7 proteins, is EPEVTQTPSHQVTQMGQEVILRCVPISNHLYFYWYRQILGQKVEFLVSFYNNEISEKSEIFDDQFSVERPDGSNFTLKIRSTKLEDSAMYFCARGQGSRNEQYFGPGTRLTVT.